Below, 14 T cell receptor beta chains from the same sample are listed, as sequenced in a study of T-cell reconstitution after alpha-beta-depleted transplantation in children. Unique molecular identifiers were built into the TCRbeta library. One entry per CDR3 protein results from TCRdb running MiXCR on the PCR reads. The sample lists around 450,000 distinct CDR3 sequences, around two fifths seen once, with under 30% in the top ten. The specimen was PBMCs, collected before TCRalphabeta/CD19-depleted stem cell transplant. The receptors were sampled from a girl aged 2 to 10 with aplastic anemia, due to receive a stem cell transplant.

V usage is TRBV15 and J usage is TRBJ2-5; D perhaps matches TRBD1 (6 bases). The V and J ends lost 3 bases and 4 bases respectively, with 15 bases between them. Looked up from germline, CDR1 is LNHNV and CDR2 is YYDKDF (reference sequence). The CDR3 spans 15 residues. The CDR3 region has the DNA TGTGCCACCAGCAGGCAAACAGGGTTTTCAGAGACCCAGTACTTC. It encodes CATSRQTGFSETQYF.

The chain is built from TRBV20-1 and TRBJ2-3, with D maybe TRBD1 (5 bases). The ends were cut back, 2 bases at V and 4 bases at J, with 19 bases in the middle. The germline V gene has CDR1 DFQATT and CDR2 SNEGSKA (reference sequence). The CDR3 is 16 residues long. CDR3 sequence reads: CSARPLGLRGPDTQYF. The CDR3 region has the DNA TGCAGTGCTAGACCCCTGGGGCTTAGAGGCCCAGATACGCAGTATTTT.

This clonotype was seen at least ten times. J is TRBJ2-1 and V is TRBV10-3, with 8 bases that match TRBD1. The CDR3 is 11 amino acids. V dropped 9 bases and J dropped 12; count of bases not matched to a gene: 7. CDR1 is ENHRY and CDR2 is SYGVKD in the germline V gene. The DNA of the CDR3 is TGTGCCATGGGGACCGGGACAGGGCAGTTCTTC. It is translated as CAMGTGTGQFF.

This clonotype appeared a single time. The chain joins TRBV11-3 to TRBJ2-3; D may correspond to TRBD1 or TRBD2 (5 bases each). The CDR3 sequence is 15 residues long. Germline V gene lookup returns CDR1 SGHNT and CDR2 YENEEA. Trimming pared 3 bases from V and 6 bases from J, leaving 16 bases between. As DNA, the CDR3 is TGTGCCAGCAGCTTCCGGGACGCCCAAGGGGATACGCAGTATTTT. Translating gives CASSFRDAQGDTQYF.

In DNA, the CDR3 is TGTGCCAGCAGCTTAATAAGCGTGGGTCTGAATGAGCAGTTCTTC. This encodes CASSLISVGLNEQFF. This chain joins TRBV7-2 and TRBJ2-1, with D unclear. Germline V lookup: CDR1 SGHTA, CDR2 FQGNSA. This CDR3 comprises 15 residues. The V gene lost 2 bases and the J gene lost 7 bases, with 15 bases spanning the gap.

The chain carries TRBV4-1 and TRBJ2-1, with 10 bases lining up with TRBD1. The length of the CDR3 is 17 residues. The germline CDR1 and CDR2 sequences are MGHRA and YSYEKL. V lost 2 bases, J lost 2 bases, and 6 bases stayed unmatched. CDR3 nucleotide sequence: TGCGCCAGCAGCCAAAATCCGGGACAGGGGACCTACAATGAGCAGTTCTTC. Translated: CASSQNPGQGTYNEQFF.

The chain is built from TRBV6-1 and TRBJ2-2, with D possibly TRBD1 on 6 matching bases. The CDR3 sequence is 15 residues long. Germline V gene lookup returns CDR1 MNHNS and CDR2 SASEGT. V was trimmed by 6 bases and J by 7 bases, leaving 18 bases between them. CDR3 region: CASRPGTRLGGELFF. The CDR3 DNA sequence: TGTGCCAGCAGGCCCGGGACACGCCTCGGCGGGGAGCTGTTTTTT.

Written as DNA, the CDR3 is TGTGCCAGCAGTTTACGGCCCTGGAACACTGAAGCTTTCTTT. It is translated as CASSLRPWNTEAFF. The chain employs TRBV12-3 or TRBV12-4 and TRBJ1-1; no reliable D call. Trimming cost V 2 bases and J 1 base, with 8 bases left between them. The CDR3 sequence is 14 residues long.

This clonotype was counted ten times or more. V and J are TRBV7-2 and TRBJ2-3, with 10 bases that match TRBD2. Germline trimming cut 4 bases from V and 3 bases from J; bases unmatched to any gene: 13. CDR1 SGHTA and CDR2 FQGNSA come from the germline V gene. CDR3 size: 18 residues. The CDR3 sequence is CASSSSGLARGDTDTQYF. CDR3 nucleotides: TGTGCCAGCAGCTCCTCGGGACTAGCGAGGGGAGATACAGATACGCAGTATTTT.

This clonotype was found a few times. The DNA of the CDR3 is TGCGCCAGCAGCGTGGATCCCAAACGCACAGATACGCAGTATTTT. Residues: CASSVDPKRTDTQYF. This chain links TRBV5-1 with TRBJ2-3; no reliable D call. From germline, CDR1 is SGHRS and CDR2 YFSETQ. CDR3 size: 15 residues. Trimming took off 4 bases at V and 1 base at J, with 13 bases between the two ends.

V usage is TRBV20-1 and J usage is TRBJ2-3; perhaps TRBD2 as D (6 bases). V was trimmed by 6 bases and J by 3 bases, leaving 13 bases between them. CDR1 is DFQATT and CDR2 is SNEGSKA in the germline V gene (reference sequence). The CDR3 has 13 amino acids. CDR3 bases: TGCAGTGCCCCCCTGGGGGGAACAGATACGCAGTATTTT. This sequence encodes CSAPLGGTDTQYF.

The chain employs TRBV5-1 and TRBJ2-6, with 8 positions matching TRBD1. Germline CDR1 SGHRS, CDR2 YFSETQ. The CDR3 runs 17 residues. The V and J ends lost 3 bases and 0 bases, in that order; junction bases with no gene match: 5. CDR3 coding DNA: TGCGCCAGCAGCTCGGGACAGGATAACTCTGGGGCCAACGTCCTGACTTTC. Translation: CASSSGQDNSGANVLTF.

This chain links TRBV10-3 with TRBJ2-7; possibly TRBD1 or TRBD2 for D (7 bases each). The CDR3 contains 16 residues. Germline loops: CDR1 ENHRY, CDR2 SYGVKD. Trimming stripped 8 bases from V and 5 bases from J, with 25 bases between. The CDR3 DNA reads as TGTGCCATCGGCTCCCTCCAGGGGGAGGGCCCCGACGAGCAGTACTTC. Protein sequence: CAIGSLQGEGPDEQYF.

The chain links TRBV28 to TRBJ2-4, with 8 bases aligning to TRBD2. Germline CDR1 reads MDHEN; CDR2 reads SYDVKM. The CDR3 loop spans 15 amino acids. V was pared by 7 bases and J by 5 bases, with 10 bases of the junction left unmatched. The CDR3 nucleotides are TGTGCCAGCAACCCCCGGGGGGGAGCGCAAAACATTCAGTACTTC. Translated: CASNPRGGAQNIQYF.